This T cell receptor (beta chain) is drawn from a study of neurological immune-mediated disorders. This CDR3 region has 14 residues. Per germline, CDR1 SGHKS and CDR2 YYEKEE (reference sequence). V lost 1 base, J lost 8 bases, and 15 bases lay in between. This clonotype was seen ten or more times. Synthesis of cDNA used 5'RACE (with 10-nucleotide random UMIs). TCRdb re-derived calls from the 5' RACE reads in MiXCR, one entry per CDR3 protein. The top ten hold around 4% of the sample, which has about 38,000 distinct CDR3 sequences, over 8.5% seen once. The sample's time point: technical triplicate 1. Sequenced material: PBMCs. This clonotype was sampled from a man between 60 and 75 years old with HTLV-1-associated myelopathy (HAM/TSP). The chain combines TRBV5-5 with TRBJ1-2, with a tentative D call TRBD1 (5 bases). This chain's CDR3 is CASSLYGTSGGYTF. The CDR3 DNA reads TGTGCCAGCAGCTTGTACGGGACTAGCGGCGGCTACACCTTC.